Listed here are 22 T cell receptor beta chains from one sample, sequenced in a study of blood T cell repertoires in COVID-19. Repertoires were generated with immunoSEQ multiplex PCR, while TCRdb's copy carries only in-frame clones and drops some. The table records around 250,000 clones, around 85% of them present only once. Sequenced sample: peripheral blood. These receptors all come from a man between 60 and 70 years old with acute or convalescent COVID-19.

This sequence joins TRBV7-2 and TRBJ1-3; D call uncertain. In germline, CDR1 is SGHTA, CDR2 FQGNSA. The CDR3 covers 14 residues. The V and J ends lost 5 bases and 2 bases respectively, with 10 bases between them. CDR3 DNA: TGTGCCAGCAGCCCTCAGAGGGCTGGAAACACCATATATTTT. This translates into CASSPQRAGNTIYF.

This clone turned up a few times. This sequence joins TRBV4-2 and TRBJ2-3; 8 bases map to TRBD2. This CDR3 is 15 amino acids long. Germline CDR1 LGHNA, CDR2 YNFKEQ. The V gene end was trimmed by 1 base and the J gene end by 3 bases; junction bases not matched to a gene: 3. CDR3 in amino acids: CASSQVSGTTDTQYF. The CDR3 coding sequence is TGTGCCAGCAGCCAAGTTAGCGGGACTACAGATACGCAGTATTTT.

This sequence joins TRBV9 and TRBJ2-7, with D unresolved. The CDR3 sequence is 14 residues long. CDR1 SGDLS and CDR2 YYNGEE come from the germline V gene. Between the trimmed V and J ends, which lost 0 bases and 2 bases, there was a span of 9 bases. CDR3 nucleotide sequence: TGTGCCAGCAGCGTAGACGGAGCCCCCTACGAGCAGTACTTC. Encoded protein: CASSVDGAPYEQYF.

The chain uses TRBV27 and TRBJ1-1; 7 positions match TRBD1. The germline V gene encodes CDR1 MNHEY and CDR2 SMNVEV (reference sequence). The CDR3 sequence is 15 residues long. V was pared by 5 bases and J by 4 bases, with 10 bases of the junction left unmatched. The CDR3, as DNA: TGTGCCAGCAGTGCGTACAGGGGAGGAAGCACTGAAGCTTTCTTT. Protein: CASSAYRGGSTEAFF.

The CDR3 loop is CASNPTGLSATSTDTQYF. The CDR3, as DNA: TGTGCCAGCAACCCAACAGGGCTTAGTGCTACTAGCACAGATACGCAGTATTTT. V usage is TRBV6-2 or TRBV6-3 and J usage is TRBJ2-3; D may be TRBD1 (6 bases). Trimming stripped 7 bases from V and 0 bases from J, with 23 bases between. Germline V gene data show CDR1 as MNHEY and CDR2 as SVGEGT. This CDR3 region has 18 residues.

This rearrangement joins TRBV5-1 to TRBJ2-7; weak D call: TRBD2 (6 bases). Trimming took off 7 bases at V and 5 bases at J, with 13 bases between the two ends. Germline CDR1 SGHRS, CDR2 YFSETQ. The CDR3 is 12 amino acids. In nucleotides, the CDR3 is TGCGCCAGCTTCGGGGCGGGAAACGAGCAGTACTTC. Protein: CASFGAGNEQYF.

This chain connects TRBV6-2 or TRBV6-3 to TRBJ1-1; possible D gene TRBD1, 5 bases. Trimming shortened V by 3 bases and J by 1 base, and 15 bases separated the two germline ends. This CDR3 is 16 amino acids long. Germline V gene data show CDR1 as MNHEY and CDR2 as SVGEGT. The CDR3 reads CASSYRGLRKNTEAFF. The CDR3 DNA reads as TGTGCCAGCAGTTATAGGGGTCTACGAAAGAACACTGAAGCTTTCTTT.

The genes are TRBV5-1 and TRBJ1-1, with 10 bases lining up with TRBD1. V gave up 2 bases and J gave up 4 bases; unmatched junction bases: 11. Germline CDR1 reads SGHRS; CDR2 reads YFSETQ. CDR3 length: 17 residues. The CDR3 protein is CASSFGDRGGKGTEAFF. The CDR3 DNA follows: TGCGCCAGCAGCTTTGGGGACAGGGGAGGGAAAGGCACTGAAGCTTTCTTT.

This sequence joins TRBV7-2 and TRBJ2-3, with D maybe TRBD2 (6 bases). In germline, CDR1 is SGHTA, CDR2 FQGNSA. The CDR3 contains 16 residues. Trimming stripped 2 bases from V and 4 bases from J, with 16 bases between. The CDR3 sequence: CASSLSGGMGADTQYF. In DNA, the CDR3 is TGTGCCAGCAGCTTATCTGGCGGGATGGGGGCAGATACGCAGTATTTT.

The genes are TRBV18 and TRBJ1-4; possible D gene TRBD1, 6 bases. CDR1 and CDR2 (germline): KGHSH, LQKENI. The CDR3 is 14 residues long. V lost 3 bases, J lost 6 bases, and 11 bases lay in between. This chain's CDR3 is CASSPQSGDEKLFF. The CDR3 coding sequence is TGTGCCAGCTCACCTCAATCAGGGGATGAAAAACTGTTTTTT.

This clone was detected a few times. V usage is TRBV3-1 (or the pseudogene TRBV3-2) and J usage is TRBJ1-5; 7 bases line up with TRBD1. The CDR3 loop spans 14 amino acids. CDR1 is LGHDT, CDR2 YNNKEL, per germline (reference sequence). V shed 5 bases and J 7 bases; nucleotides not matched to a gene: 8. The CDR3, as DNA: TGTGCCAGCAGCAGGGGGCGCTTAGGCCAGCCCCAGCATTTT. Translation: CASSRGRLGQPQHF.

This clone was observed a few times. This sequence joins TRBV30 and TRBJ1-6; possible D gene TRBD1, 5 bases. This CDR3 region has 12 residues. V lost 0 bases and J 14 bases, leaving 11 bases between the germline ends. The germline CDR1 and CDR2 sequences are GTSNPN and SVGIG (reference sequence). CDR3 in amino acids: CAWSVLGGALHF. The CDR3 DNA sequence: TGTGCCTGGAGTGTACTCGGGGGGGCCCTCCACTTT.

This chain uses TRBV19 with TRBJ1-2, with 8 bases that match TRBD1. Trimming removed 5 bases from V and 9 bases from J; junction bases left unmatched: 11. The CDR3 contains 14 residues. The germline V gene encodes CDR1 LNHDA and CDR2 SQIVND (reference sequence). The CDR3 sequence: CASSVPQRQGRYTF. The DNA of the CDR3 is TGTGCCAGTAGTGTCCCCCAGAGACAGGGGCGCTACACCTTC. The complete variable domain, with remaining parts taken from reference TRBV19 and TRBJ1-2, reads DGGITQSPKYLFRKEGQNVTLSCEQNLNHDAMYWYRQDPGQGLRLIYYSQIVNDFQKGDIAEGYSVSREKKESFPLTVTSAQKNPTAFYLCASSVPQRQGRYTFGSGTRLTVV.

The chain links TRBV14 to TRBJ1-3; no firm D call. Germline V CDR1 and CDR2: SGHDN, FVKESK. The CDR3 has 17 amino acids. V was cut by 1 base and J by 0 bases, with 13 bases left in between. The CDR3 is CASSQAVRQSSGNTIYF. DNA of the CDR3: TGTGCCAGCAGCCAAGCGGTCCGACAAAGCTCTGGAAACACCATATATTTT. Complete variable domain (other parts from reference TRBV14 and TRBJ1-3): EAGVTQFPSHSVIEKGQTVTLRCDPISGHDNLYWYRRVMGKEIKFLLHFVKESKQDESGMPNNRFLAERTGGTYSTLKVQPAELEDSGVYFCASSQAVRQSSGNTIYFGEGSWLTVV.

This chain uses TRBV15 with TRBJ2-6, with a weak D call TRBD1 (5 bases). V was clipped by 1 base and J by 2 bases, with 15 bases between them. Germline CDR1 and CDR2: LNHNV and YYDKDF (reference sequence). This CDR3 has 18 residues. CDR3 sequence reads: CATSRVRGAVTGANVLTF. The DNA of the CDR3 is TGTGCCACCAGCAGAGTCCGTGGGGCGGTCACTGGGGCCAACGTCCTGACTTTC.

In this sample, this clone turned up once. The chain links TRBV28 to TRBJ1-5; D is unresolved. Germline V gene data show CDR1 as MDHEN and CDR2 as SYDVKM. Trimming took off 7 bases at V and 3 bases at J, with 16 bases between the two ends. The CDR3 has 15 amino acids. The CDR3 DNA reads as TGTGCCAGCACCCCGACTGGCGCCGACAATCAGCCCCAGCATTTT. Encoded protein: CASTPTGADNQPQHF.

The V and J genes are TRBV10-3 and TRBJ1-4, with 10 bases that match TRBD1. With 4 bases clipped from V and 6 bases from J, the junction kept 8 bases outside the gene matches. The CDR3 contains 16 residues. Germline CDR1 ENHRY, CDR2 SYGVKD. In nucleotides, the CDR3 is TGTGCCATCAGTGGGGGACAGGGGAGAGGAGATGAAAAACTGTTTTTT. This translates into CAISGGQGRGDEKLFF.

The table lists this clone with a count of one. The chain links TRBV6-2 or TRBV6-3 to TRBJ1-3, with a weak D call TRBD1 (6 bases). This CDR3 spans 18 amino acids. Between the trimmed V and J ends, which lost 2 bases and 0 bases, there was a span of 17 bases. Germline V gives CDR1 MNHEY, CDR2 SVGEGT. This CDR3 reads CASSYRQGRQVSGNTIYF. The CDR3 coding sequence is TGTGCCAGCAGTTACCGACAAGGACGACAGGTCTCTGGAAACACCATATATTTT.

V is TRBV18 and J is TRBJ1-2, with D possibly matching TRBD1 (5 bases). The germline V gene has CDR1 KGHSH and CDR2 LQKENI. V shed 3 bases and J shed 6 bases, with 17 bases lying between them. This CDR3 region has 15 residues. CDR3 nucleotides: TGTGCCAGCTCACCTAACGGCGCGGGGGAAAATGGCTACACCTTC. Its translation: CASSPNGAGENGYTF. Based on the CDR3 plus reference TRBV18 and TRBJ1-2, the full variable domain is NAGVMQNPRHLVRRRGQEARLRCSPMKGHSHVYWYRQLPEEGLKFMVYLQKENIIDESGMPKERFSAEFPKEGPSILRIQQVVRGDSAAYFCASSPNGAGENGYTFGSGTRLTVV.

This clone has just a few counts. The chain uses TRBV4-1 and TRBJ2-7; 10 positions match TRBD2. Germline assignment: CDR1 MGHRA and CDR2 YSYEKL. This CDR3 region has 16 residues. J gave up 6 bases and V 0 bases, and 8 bases lay outside the gene matches. CDR3: CASSQERLAGAGEQYF. The CDR3 DNA follows: TGCGCCAGCAGCCAAGAAAGGCTAGCGGGAGCCGGCGAGCAGTACTTC.

The chain joins TRBV28 to TRBJ2-7, with TRBD1 as a possible D gene (6 bases). The germline V gene has CDR1 MDHEN and CDR2 SYDVKM. V dropped 6 bases and J dropped 2 bases, with 14 bases sitting between them. The CDR3 totals 14 residues. CDR3 DNA sequence: TGTGCCAGCAGCCTCTCGGGACACCCCTACGAGCAGTACTTC. Translation gives CASSLSGHPYEQYF.

The rearrangement joins TRBV27 to TRBJ2-7; 14 bases align to TRBD2. The V and J ends lost 3 bases and 7 bases, in that order; junction bases with no gene match: 2. CDR1 is MNHEY, CDR2 SMNVEV, per germline (reference sequence). The CDR3 is 14 amino acids. The CDR3 sequence is CASSLGLAGEEQYF. CDR3 sequence (DNA): TGTGCCAGCAGTTTGGGACTAGCGGGAGAAGAGCAGTACTTC.